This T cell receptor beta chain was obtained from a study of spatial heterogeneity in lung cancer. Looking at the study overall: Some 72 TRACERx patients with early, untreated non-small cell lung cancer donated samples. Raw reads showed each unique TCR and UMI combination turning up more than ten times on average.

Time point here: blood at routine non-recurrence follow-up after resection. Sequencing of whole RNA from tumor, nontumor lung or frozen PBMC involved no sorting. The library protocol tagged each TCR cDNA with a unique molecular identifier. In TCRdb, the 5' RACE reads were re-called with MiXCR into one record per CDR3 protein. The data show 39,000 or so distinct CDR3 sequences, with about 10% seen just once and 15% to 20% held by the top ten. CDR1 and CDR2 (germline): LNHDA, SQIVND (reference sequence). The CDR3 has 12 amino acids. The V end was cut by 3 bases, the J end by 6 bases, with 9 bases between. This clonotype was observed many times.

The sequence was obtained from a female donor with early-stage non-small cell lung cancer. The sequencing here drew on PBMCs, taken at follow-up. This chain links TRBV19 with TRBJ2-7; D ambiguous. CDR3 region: CASSMDGGEQYF. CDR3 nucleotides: TGTGCCAGTAGTATGGACGGTGGCGAGCAGTACTTC.